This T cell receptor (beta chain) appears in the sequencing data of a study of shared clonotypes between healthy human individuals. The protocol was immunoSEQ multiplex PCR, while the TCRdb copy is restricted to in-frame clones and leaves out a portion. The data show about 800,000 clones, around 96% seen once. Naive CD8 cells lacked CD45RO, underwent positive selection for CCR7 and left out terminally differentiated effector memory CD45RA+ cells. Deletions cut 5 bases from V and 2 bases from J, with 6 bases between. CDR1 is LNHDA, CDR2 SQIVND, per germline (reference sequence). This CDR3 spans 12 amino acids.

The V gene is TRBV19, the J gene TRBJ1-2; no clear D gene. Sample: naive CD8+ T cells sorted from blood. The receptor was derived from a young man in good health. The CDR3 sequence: CASSGENYGYTF. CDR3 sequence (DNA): TGTGCCAGTAGTGGGGAGAACTATGGCTACACCTTC.